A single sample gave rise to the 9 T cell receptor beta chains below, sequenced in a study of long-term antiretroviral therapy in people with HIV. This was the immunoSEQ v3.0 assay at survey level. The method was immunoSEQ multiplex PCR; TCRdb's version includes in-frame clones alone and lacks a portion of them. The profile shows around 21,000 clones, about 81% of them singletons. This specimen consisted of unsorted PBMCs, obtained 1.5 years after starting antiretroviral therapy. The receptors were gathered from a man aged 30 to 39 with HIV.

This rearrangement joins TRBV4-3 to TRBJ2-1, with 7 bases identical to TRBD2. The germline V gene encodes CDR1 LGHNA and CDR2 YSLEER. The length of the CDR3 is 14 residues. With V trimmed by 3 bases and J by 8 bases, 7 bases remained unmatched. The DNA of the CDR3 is TGCGCCAGCAGCCACGGGACTACCTCCGATGAGCAGTTCTTC. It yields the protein CASSHGTTSDEQFF.

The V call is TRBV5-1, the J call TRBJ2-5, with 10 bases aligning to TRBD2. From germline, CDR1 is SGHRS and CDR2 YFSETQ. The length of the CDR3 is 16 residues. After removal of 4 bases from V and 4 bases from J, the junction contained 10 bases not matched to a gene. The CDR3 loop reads CASSNPSGRAGETQYF. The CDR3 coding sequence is TGCGCCAGCAGCAACCCCAGCGGGAGGGCCGGAGAGACCCAGTACTTC.

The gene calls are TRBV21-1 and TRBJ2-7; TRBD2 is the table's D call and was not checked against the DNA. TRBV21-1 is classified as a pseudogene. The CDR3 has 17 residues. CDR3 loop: CASSKGKTSRFIYEQYF. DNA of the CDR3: TGTGCCAGCAGCAAAGGGAAGACTAGCCGTTTCATCTACGAGCAGTACTTC.

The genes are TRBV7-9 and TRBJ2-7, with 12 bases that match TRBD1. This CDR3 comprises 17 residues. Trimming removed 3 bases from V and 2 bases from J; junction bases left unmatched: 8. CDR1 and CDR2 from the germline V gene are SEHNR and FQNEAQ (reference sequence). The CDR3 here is CASSFGTGGRGTYEQYF. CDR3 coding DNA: TGTGCCAGCAGCTTCGGGACAGGGGGCAGGGGAACCTACGAGCAGTACTTC.

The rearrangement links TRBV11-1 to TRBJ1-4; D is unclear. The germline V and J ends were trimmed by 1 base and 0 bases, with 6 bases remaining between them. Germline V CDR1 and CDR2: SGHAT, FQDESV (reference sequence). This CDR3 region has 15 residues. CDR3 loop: CASSLDTSTNEKLFF. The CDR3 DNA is TGTGCCAGCAGCTTAGACACTTCAACTAATGAAAAACTGTTTTTT.

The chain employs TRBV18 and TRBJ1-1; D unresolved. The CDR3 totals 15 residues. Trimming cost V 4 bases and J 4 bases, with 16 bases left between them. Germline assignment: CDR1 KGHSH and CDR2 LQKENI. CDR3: CASSLGPDVGTEAFF. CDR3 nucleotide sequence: TGTGCCAGCTCACTTGGCCCGGACGTCGGCACTGAAGCTTTCTTT.

CDR3 protein: CASSPGGLRLETQYF. The CDR3 region has the DNA TGCGCCAGCAGCCCCGGGGGCTTGCGATTAGAGACCCAGTACTTC. The chain has TRBV4-3 and TRBJ2-5, with D perhaps being TRBD1 or TRBD2 (6 bases each). CDR3 size: 15 residues. Germline V gives CDR1 LGHNA, CDR2 YSLEER. V was trimmed by 4 bases and J by 4 bases, leaving 16 bases between them.

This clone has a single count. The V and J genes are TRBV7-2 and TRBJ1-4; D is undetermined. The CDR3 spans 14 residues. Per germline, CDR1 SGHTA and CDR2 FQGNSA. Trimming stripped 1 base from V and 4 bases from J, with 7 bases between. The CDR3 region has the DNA TGTGCCAGCAGCTTAGGGCGGATTAATGAAAAACTGTTTTTT. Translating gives CASSLGRINEKLFF.

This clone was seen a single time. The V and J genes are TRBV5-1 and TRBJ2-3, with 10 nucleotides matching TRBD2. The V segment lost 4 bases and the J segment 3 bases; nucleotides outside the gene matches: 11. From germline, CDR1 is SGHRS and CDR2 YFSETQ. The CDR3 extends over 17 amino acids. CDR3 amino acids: CASSPASGGRRTDTQYF. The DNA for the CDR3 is TGCGCCAGCAGCCCTGCTAGCGGGGGTCGCAGGACAGATACGCAGTATTTT.